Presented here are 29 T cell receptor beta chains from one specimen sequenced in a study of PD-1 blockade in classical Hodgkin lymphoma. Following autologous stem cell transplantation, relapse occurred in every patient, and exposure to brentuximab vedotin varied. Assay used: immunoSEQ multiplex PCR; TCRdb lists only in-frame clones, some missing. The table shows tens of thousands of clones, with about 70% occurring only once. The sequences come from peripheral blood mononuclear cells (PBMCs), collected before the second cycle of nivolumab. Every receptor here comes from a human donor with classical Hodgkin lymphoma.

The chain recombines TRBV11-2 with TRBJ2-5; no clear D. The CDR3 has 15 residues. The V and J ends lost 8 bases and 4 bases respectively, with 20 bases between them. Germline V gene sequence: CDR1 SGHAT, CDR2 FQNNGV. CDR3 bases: TGTGCCAGCGGGAAGGGTTTGGGCGGCAGAGAGACCCAGTACTTC. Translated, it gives CASGKGLGGRETQYF.

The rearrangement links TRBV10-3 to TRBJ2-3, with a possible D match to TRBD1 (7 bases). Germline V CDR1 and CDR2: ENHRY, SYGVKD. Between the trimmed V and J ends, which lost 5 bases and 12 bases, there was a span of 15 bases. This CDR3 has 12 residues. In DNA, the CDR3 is TGTGCCATCAGTAAAGACAGGGCGGGACAGTATTTT. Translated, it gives CAISKDRAGQYF.

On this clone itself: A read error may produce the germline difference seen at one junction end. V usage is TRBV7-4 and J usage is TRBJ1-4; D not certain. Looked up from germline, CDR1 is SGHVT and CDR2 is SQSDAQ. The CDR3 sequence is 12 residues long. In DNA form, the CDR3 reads TGTGCCAGCAGTGGCAGATCCTTTCCGTCTTTCTTT. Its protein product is CASSGRSFPSFF.

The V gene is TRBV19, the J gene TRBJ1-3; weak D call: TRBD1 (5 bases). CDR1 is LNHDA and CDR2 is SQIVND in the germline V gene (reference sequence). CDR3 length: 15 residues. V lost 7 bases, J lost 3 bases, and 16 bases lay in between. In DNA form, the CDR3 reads TGTGCCAGTACCGCCCTCTTGGGGGATGGAAACACCATATATTTT. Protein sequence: CASTALLGDGNTIYF.

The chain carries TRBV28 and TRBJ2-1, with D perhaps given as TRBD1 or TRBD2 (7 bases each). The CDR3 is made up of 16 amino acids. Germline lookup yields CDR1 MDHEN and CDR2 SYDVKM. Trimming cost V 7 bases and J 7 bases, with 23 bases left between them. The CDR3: CASTSRGRGGANEQFF. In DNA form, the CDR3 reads TGTGCCAGCACCTCCAGGGGGAGGGGGGGGGCTAATGAGCAGTTCTTC. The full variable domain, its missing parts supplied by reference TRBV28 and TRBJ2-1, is DVKVTQSSRYLVKRTGEKVFLECVQDMDHENMFWYRQDPGLGLRLIYFSYDVKMKEKGDIPEGYSVSREKKERFSLILESASTNQTSMYLCASTSRGRGGANEQFFGPGTRLTVL.

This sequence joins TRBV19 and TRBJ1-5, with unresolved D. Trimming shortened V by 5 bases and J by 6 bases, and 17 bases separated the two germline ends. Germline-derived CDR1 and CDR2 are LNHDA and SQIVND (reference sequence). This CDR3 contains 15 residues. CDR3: CASSFWAEAAQPQHF. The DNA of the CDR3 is TGTGCCAGTAGTTTTTGGGCAGAAGCGGCTCAGCCCCAGCATTTT.

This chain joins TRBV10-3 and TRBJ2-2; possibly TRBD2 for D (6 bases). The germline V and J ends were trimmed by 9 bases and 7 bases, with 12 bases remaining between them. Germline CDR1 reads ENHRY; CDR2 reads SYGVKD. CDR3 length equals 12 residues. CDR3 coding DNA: TGTGCCATGGAGGGGCAAGGCGGGGAGCTGTTTTTT. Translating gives CAMEGQGGELFF.

The CDR3: CASRSYSGSGYEQYF. The CDR3 DNA reads TGTGCCAGCAGGAGCTATAGCGGGAGCGGCTACGAGCAGTACTTC. The rearrangement joins TRBV6-1 to TRBJ2-7; 9 bases align to TRBD2. CDR3 length: 15 amino acids. Trimming removed 6 bases from V and 3 bases from J; junction bases left unmatched: 9. Germline V CDR1 and CDR2: MNHNS, SASEGT.

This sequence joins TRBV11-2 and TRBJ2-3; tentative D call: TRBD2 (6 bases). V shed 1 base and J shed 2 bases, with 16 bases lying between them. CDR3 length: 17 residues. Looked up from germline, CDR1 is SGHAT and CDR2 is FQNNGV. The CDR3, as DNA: TGTGCCAGCAGCTTAGGGATTAGCGGAGCCTTCACAGATACGCAGTATTTT. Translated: CASSLGISGAFTDTQYF.

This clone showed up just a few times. The CDR3 DNA reads as TGTGCCAGCGCGGACAGGGTCCCTCGGACACCCCTCCACTTT. Protein: CASADRVPRTPLHF. The chain links TRBV6-5 to TRBJ1-6; 8 nucleotides agree with TRBD1. The CDR3 spans 14 residues. The germline V gene has CDR1 MNHEY and CDR2 SVGAGI. Losses at the gene ends were 8 bases for V and 11 bases for J; bases not matched to a gene: 11.

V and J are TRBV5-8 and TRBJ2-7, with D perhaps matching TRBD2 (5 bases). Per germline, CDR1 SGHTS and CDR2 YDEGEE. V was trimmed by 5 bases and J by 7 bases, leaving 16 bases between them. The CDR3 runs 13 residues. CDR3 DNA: TGTGCCAGCAGTTACGAGGGAAATCGGGAGCAGTACTTC. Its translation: CASSYEGNREQYF.

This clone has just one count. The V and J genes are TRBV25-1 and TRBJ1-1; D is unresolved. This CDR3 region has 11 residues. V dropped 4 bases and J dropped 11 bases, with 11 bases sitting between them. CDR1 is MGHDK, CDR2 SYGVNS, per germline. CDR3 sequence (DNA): TGTGCCAGCAGTGTAGGTTGGTTGGCTTTCTTT. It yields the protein CASSVGWLAFF.

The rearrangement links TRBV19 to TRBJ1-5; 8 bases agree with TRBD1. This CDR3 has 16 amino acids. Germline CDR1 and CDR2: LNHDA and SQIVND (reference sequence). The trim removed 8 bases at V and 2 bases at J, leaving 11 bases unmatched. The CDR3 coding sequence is TGTGCCAGTGCCGGGGGGTCAGGGGGCGGCAATCAGCCCCAGCATTTT. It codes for CASAGGSGGGNQPQHF.

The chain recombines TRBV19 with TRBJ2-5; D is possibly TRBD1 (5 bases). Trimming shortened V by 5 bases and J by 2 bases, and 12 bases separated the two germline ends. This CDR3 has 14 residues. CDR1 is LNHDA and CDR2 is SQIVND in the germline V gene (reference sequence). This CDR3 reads CASSPRQIQETQYF. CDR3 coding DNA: TGTGCCAGTAGTCCCCGACAGATTCAAGAGACCCAGTACTTC.

The chain's CDR3 is CASSLVGYEQYF. DNA for the CDR3: TGCGCCAGCAGCTTGGTCGGCTACGAGCAGTACTTC. The chain joins TRBV5-1 to TRBJ2-7, with D unresolved. V was shortened by 0 bases and J by 3 bases, with 4 bases between the two germline ends. The CDR3 length is 12 residues. Germline V gene lookup returns CDR1 SGHRS and CDR2 YFSETQ.

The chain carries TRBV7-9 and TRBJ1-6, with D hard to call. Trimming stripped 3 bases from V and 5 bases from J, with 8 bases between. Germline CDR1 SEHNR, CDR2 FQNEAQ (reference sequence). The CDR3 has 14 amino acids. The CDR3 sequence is CASSLLDHNSPLHF. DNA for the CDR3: TGTGCCAGCAGCTTGCTGGACCATAATTCACCCCTCCACTTT.

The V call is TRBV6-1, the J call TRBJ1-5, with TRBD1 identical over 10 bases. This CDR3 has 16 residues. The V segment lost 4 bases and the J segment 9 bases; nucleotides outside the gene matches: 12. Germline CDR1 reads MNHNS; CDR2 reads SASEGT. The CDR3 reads CASSGEDRGPTRPQHF. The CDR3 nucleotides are TGTGCCAGCAGTGGGGAAGACAGGGGGCCCACCAGGCCCCAGCATTTT.

CDR3 nucleotides: TGTGCCAGCAGCTTCCAGGGGGCAAACACTGAAGCTTTCTTT. Encoded protein: CASSFQGANTEAFF. V usage is TRBV7-9 and J usage is TRBJ1-1; the match to TRBD1 covers 8 bases. Trimming removed 3 bases from V and 2 bases from J; junction bases left unmatched: 2. This CDR3 is built from 14 residues. Germline V lookup: CDR1 SEHNR, CDR2 FQNEAQ (reference sequence). The full variable domain, its missing parts supplied by reference TRBV7-9 and TRBJ1-1, is DTGVSQNPRHKITKRGQNVTFRCDPISEHNRLYWYRQTLGQGPEFLTYFQNEAQLEKSRLLSDRFSAERPKGSFSTLEIQRTEQGDSAMYLCASSFQGANTEAFFGQGTRLTVV.

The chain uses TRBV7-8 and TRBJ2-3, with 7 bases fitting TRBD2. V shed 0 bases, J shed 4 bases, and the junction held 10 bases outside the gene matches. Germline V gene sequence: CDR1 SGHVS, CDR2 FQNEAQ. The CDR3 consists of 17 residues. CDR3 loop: CASSLAGGRAASDTQYF. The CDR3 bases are TGTGCCAGCAGCTTAGCGGGAGGGCGGGCCGCGTCAGATACGCAGTATTTT.

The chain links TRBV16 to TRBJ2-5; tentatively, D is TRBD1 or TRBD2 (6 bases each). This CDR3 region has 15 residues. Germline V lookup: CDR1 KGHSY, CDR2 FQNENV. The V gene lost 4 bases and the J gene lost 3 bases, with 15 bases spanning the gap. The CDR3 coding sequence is TGTGCCAGCAGCCGCAGGGGAGGTCTTGAAGAGACCCAGTACTTC. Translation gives CASSRRGGLEETQYF.

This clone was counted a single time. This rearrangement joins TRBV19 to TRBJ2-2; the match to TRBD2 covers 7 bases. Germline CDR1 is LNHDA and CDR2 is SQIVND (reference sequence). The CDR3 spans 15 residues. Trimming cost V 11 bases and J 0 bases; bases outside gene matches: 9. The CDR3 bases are TGTGCCGTAAGGGGAGGGATAGCGAACACCGGGGAGCTGTTTTTT. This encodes CAVRGGIANTGELFF.

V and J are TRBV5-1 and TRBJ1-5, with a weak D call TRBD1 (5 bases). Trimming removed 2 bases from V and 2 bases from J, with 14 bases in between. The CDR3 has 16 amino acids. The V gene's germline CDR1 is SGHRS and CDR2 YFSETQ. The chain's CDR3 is CASSLGVTDGNQPQHF. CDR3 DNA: TGCGCCAGCAGCTTAGGGGTGACCGACGGCAATCAGCCCCAGCATTTT.

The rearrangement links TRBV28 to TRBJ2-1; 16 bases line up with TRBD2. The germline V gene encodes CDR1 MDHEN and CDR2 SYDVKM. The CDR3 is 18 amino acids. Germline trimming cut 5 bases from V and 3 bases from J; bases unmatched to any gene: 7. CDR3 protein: CASSHGTSGRAVYNEQFF. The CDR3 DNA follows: TGTGCCAGCAGTCATGGGACTAGCGGGAGGGCGGTCTACAATGAGCAGTTCTTC.

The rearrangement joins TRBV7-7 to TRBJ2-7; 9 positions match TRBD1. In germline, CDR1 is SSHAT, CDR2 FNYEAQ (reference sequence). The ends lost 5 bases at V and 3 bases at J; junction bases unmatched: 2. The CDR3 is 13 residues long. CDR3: CASSTGQGYEQYF. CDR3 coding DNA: TGTGCCAGCAGCACGGGACAGGGCTACGAGCAGTACTTC.

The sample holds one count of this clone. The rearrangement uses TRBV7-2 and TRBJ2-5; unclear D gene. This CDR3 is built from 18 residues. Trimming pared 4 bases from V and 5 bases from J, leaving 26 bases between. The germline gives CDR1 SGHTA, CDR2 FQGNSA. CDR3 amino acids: CASSSPLGLDPQPETQYF. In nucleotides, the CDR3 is TGTGCCAGCAGCTCACCCTTGGGCCTTGATCCCCAACCTGAGACCCAGTACTTC. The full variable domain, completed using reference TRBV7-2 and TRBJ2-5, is GAGVSQSPSNKVTEKGKDVELRCDPISGHTALYWYRQSLGQGLEFLIYFQGNSAPDKSGLPSDRFSAERTGGSVSTLTIQRTQQEDSAVYLCASSSPLGLDPQPETQYFGPGTRLLVL.

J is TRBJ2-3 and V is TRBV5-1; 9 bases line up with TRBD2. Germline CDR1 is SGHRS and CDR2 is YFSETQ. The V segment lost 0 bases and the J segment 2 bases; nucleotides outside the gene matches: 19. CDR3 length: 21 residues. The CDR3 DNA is TGCGCCAGCAGCTTGGATGAGCAGCGGGGGGAATTCTACTTTCTCACAGATACGCAGTATTTT. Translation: CASSLDEQRGEFYFLTDTQYF.

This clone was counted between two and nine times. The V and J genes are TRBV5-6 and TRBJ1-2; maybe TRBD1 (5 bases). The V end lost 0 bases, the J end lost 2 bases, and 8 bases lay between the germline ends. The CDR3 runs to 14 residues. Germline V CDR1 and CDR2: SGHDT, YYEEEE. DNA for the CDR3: TGTGCCAGCAGCTTGGGGGACGGGAACTATGGCTACACCTTC. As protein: CASSLGDGNYGYTF.

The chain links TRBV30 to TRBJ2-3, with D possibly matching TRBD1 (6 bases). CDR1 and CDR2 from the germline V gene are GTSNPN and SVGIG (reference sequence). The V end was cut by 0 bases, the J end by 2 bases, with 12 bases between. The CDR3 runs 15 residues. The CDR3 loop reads CAWSVGAGDTDTQYF. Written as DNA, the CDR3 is TGTGCCTGGAGTGTAGGGGCAGGGGACACAGATACGCAGTATTTT.

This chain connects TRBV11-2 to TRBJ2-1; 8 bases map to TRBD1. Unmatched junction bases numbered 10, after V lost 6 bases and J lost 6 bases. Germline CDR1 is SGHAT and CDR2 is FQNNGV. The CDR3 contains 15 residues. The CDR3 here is CASRGVNDRGNEQFF. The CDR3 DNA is TGTGCCAGCAGAGGGGTCAACGACAGGGGCAATGAGCAGTTCTTC.